This T cell receptor beta chain was recovered during a study of blood T cell repertoires in COVID-19. For the study at large: Material from acute and convalescent COVID-19 was sourced from the United States, Italy and Spain. T cells, B-cell-depleted T cells, or PBMCs supplied cDNA or gDNA.

The protocol was immunoSEQ multiplex PCR, while the TCRdb copy is restricted to in-frame clones and leaves out a portion. Of 250,000 to 350,000 clones in the sample, 80% to 90% were seen once. Donors in Cohort 3 who had recovered were those with two negative PCRs, healthcare professional clearance, or resolution of their symptoms. Looked up from germline, CDR1 is SNHLY and CDR2 is FYNNEI. The CDR3 spans 16 residues. V lost 6 bases to trimming and J lost 5 bases; unmatched junction nucleotides: 12. The sequence came from a woman younger than 30 who had recovered from COVID-19. Source material: PBMCs or T cells enriched from blood (not recorded which). V and J are TRBV2 and TRBJ2-2; TRBD1 matches at 7 bases. CDR3 coding DNA: TGTGCCAGCAGCCTCCGGGACAGAAGGGCTACCGGGGAGCTGTTTTTT. Residues: CASSLRDRRATGELFF.